The 18 T cell receptor beta chains below all came from one sample that was sequenced in a study of shared clonotypes between healthy human individuals. Libraries were prepared by immunoSEQ multiplex PCR; TCRdb keeps only in-frame clonotypes and omits some of them. The sample has fewer than 3 million clones; 85% to 95% are singletons. Sequenced material: naive CD4+ T cells from PBMCs. Subset meaning: CD45RA+ positively selected. The source is a man younger than 35 in good health. Some clones in this sample may be carry-over from other donors' samples.

The chain uses TRBV28 and TRBJ2-7; TRBD1 matches at 11 bases. Germline CDR1 reads MDHEN; CDR2 reads SYDVKM. The V segment lost 6 bases and the J segment 4 bases; nucleotides outside the gene matches: 8. This CDR3 is built from 15 residues. CDR3 in amino acids: CASRRTGGISYEQYF. In DNA, the CDR3 is TGTGCCAGCAGACGGACAGGGGGCATTTCGTACGAGCAGTACTTC.

The table lists this clone with a count of one. This rearrangement joins TRBV28 to TRBJ2-1; 11 bases fit TRBD2. This CDR3 has 16 amino acids. Germline V gene data show CDR1 as MDHEN and CDR2 as SYDVKM. V lost 3 bases, J lost 7 bases, and 8 bases stayed unmatched. The CDR3, as DNA: TGTGCCAGCAGTTTGGGGCTAGCGGGAGGTGGTAATGAGCAGTTCTTC. Translated, it gives CASSLGLAGGGNEQFF.

The chain carries TRBV27 and TRBJ2-7, with 8 positions matching TRBD2. Looked up from germline, CDR1 is MNHEY and CDR2 is SMNVEV (reference sequence). This CDR3 spans 15 amino acids. The trim removed 5 bases at V and 2 bases at J, leaving 8 bases unmatched. CDR3 sequence (DNA): TGTGCCAGCAGTCCTCGGTTAGCGGGACCCTACGAGCAGTACTTC. It encodes CASSPRLAGPYEQYF.

V gene TRBV15 combines with J gene TRBJ2-7; D gene ambiguous. Germline CDR1 LNHNV, CDR2 YYDKDF (reference sequence). This CDR3 is 14 amino acids long. The V gene lost 1 base and the J gene lost 5 bases, with 12 bases spanning the gap. CDR3 loop: CATSRASPNHEQYF. The CDR3 region has the DNA TGTGCCACCAGCAGAGCGTCACCCAACCACGAGCAGTACTTC.

Here the CDR3 reads CASRQGADTGELFF. CDR3 DNA sequence: TGTGCCAGCAGGCAGGGGGCGGACACCGGGGAGCTGTTTTTT. V is TRBV28 and J is TRBJ2-2; 8 nucleotides agree with TRBD1. This CDR3 has 14 amino acids. After removal of 6 bases from V and 3 bases from J, the junction contained 3 bases not matched to a gene. Germline CDR1 MDHEN, CDR2 SYDVKM.

Worth noting for this clone: Other DNA sequences in the same sample also yield this CDR3. This chain links TRBV5-1 with TRBJ2-1; 9 bases are shared with TRBD2. Germline V CDR1 and CDR2: SGHRS, YFSETQ. V lost 2 bases, J lost 1 base, and 4 bases stayed unmatched. The CDR3 contains 16 residues. DNA of the CDR3: TGCGCCAGCAGCTTCGGGCTAGCGGGATCCTACAATGAGCAGTTCTTC. Its translation: CASSFGLAGSYNEQFF.

CDR3 sequence reads: CASSSQTGTYEQYF. The CDR3 DNA follows: TGTGCCAGCAGCTCACAGACAGGGACCTACGAGCAGTACTTC. The chain is built from TRBV7-2 and TRBJ2-7; TRBD1 agrees at 7 bases. CDR1 is SGHTA and CDR2 is FQGNSA in the germline V gene. This CDR3 has 14 residues. The V and J ends lost 4 bases and 2 bases, in that order; junction bases with no gene match: 5. Looking up the rest from reference TRBV7-2 and TRBJ2-7 gives the full variable domain: GAGVSQSPSNKVTEKGKDVELRCDPISGHTALYWYRQSLGQGLEFLIYFQGNSAPDKSGLPSDRFSAERTGGSVSTLTIQRTQQEDSAVYLCASSSQTGTYEQYFGPGTRLTVT.

In its sample, this clone was seen once. This chain links TRBV18 with TRBJ1-4, with D unresolved. This CDR3 is built from 14 residues. With 3 bases removed from V and 5 bases from J, the gap between germline ends came to 10 bases. Germline loops: CDR1 KGHSH, CDR2 LQKENI. CDR3: CASSPATRNEKLFF. For the CDR3, the DNA is TGTGCCAGCTCACCGGCGACACGGAATGAAAAACTGTTTTTT.

The genes are TRBV29-1 and TRBJ1-1; 10 nucleotides match TRBD1. The ends lost 6 bases at V and 5 bases at J; junction bases unmatched: 12. Germline V gene sequence: CDR1 SQVTM, CDR2 ANQGSEA. CDR3 size: 15 residues. CDR3 in amino acids: CSVAGTGVGGTEAFF. DNA for the CDR3: TGCAGCGTGGCCGGGACAGGGGTCGGGGGGACTGAAGCTTTCTTT.

The chain is built from TRBV6-6 and TRBJ2-7; D is unclear. V was trimmed by 6 bases and J by 2 bases, leaving 8 bases between them. The CDR3 runs 12 residues. Per germline, CDR1 MNHNY and CDR2 SVGAGI (reference sequence). DNA for the CDR3: TGTGCCAGCAGCCAGAGGCCCTACGAGCAGTACTTC. Translation: CASSQRPYEQYF.

The chain carries TRBV7-2 and TRBJ1-4; D gene uncertain. The CDR3 spans 14 residues. The germline V gene has CDR1 SGHTA and CDR2 FQGNSA. V was clipped by 2 bases and J by 3 bases, with 7 bases between them. CDR3 bases: TGTGCCAGCAGCTTACGTAGGTCTAATGAAAAACTGTTTTTT. Translating it yields CASSLRRSNEKLFF.

CDR3 DNA sequence: TGTGCCAGCAGTTCAGGAATTCGGGACAGAAAGTCCACTAATGAAAAACTGTTTTTT. This translates into CASSSGIRDRKSTNEKLFF. The chain uses TRBV28 and TRBJ1-4; TRBD1 aligns across 7 bases. The CDR3 runs to 19 residues. Trimming cost V 4 bases and J 2 bases; bases outside gene matches: 16. Germline CDR1 and CDR2: MDHEN and SYDVKM.

This clone was counted only a few times. The CDR3 loop is CAIRDNRYDNQPQHF. DNA for the CDR3: TGTGCCATCAGAGATAACAGGTACGACAATCAGCCCCAGCATTTT. The chain is built from TRBV10-3 and TRBJ1-5, with D possibly matching TRBD1 (5 bases). The V gene's germline CDR1 is ENHRY and CDR2 SYGVKD. The CDR3 sequence is 15 residues long. The V gene lost 6 bases and the J gene lost 3 bases, with 15 bases spanning the gap.

The CDR3 spells CASSLPISGRSSYEQYF. The CDR3 region has the DNA TGTGCCAGCAGTTTACCCATTAGCGGGAGGTCTTCCTACGAGCAGTACTTC. The chain employs TRBV28 and TRBJ2-7; 10 nucleotides line up with TRBD2. The junction had 8 bases not matched to a gene; V was cut back by 2 bases and J by 1 base. CDR1 and CDR2 from the germline V gene are MDHEN and SYDVKM. The CDR3 has 17 residues.

The chain employs TRBV28 and TRBJ1-1; 8 nucleotides match TRBD1. Trimming took 3 bases from V and 5 from J; bases not matched to a gene: 5. The CDR3 contains 14 residues. CDR1 is MDHEN, CDR2 SYDVKM, per germline. The CDR3 protein is CASSLGQVRTEAFF. The CDR3, as DNA: TGTGCCAGCAGTTTGGGACAGGTGAGGACTGAAGCTTTCTTT.

The V gene is TRBV7-2, the J gene TRBJ1-2; 8 nucleotides match TRBD1. CDR1 SGHTA and CDR2 FQGNSA come from the germline V gene. The junction had 5 bases not matched to a gene; V was cut back by 3 bases and J by 8 bases. The CDR3 consists of 13 residues. In nucleotides, the CDR3 is TGTGCCAGCAGCTTTCAGGGGGCGCGGGGCTACACCTTC. It translates to CASSFQGARGYTF.

The genes are TRBV18 and TRBJ1-5; TRBD1 aligns across 7 bases. After removal of 3 bases from V and 4 bases from J, the junction contained 9 bases not matched to a gene. Germline V gene lookup returns CDR1 KGHSH and CDR2 LQKENI. The CDR3 is 16 residues long. The CDR3 loop reads CASSPELQGKNQPQHF. The CDR3 bases are TGTGCCAGCTCACCCGAGCTACAGGGGAAAAATCAGCCCCAGCATTTT. Full variable domain (outside the CDR3, taken from reference TRBV18 and TRBJ1-5): NAGVMQNPRHLVRRRGQEARLRCSPMKGHSHVYWYRQLPEEGLKFMVYLQKENIIDESGMPKERFSAEFPKEGPSILRIQQVVRGDSAAYFCASSPELQGKNQPQHFGDGTRLSIL.

The CDR3 DNA reads as TGTGCCAGCAGCCGAGCTAGCGGGGTTAGCTCCTACAATGAGCAGTTCTTC. It yields the protein CASSRASGVSSYNEQFF. The chain joins TRBV4-2 to TRBJ2-1, with 9 bases lining up with TRBD2. V shed 4 bases, J shed 0 bases, and the junction held 7 bases outside the gene matches. The CDR3 is 17 amino acids. Germline CDR1 is LGHNA and CDR2 is YNFKEQ.